Listed here is a single TCR beta chain. This sample was taken from a study of T cell changes during pregnancy in multiple sclerosis. The data were produced by immunoSEQ multiplex PCR, yet TCRdb's version contains in-frame clones alone and is incomplete. The sample lists roughly 100,000 clones; 91% were seen once. The clonotype comes from a female donor with multiple sclerosis, enrolled in a pregnancy study. Material: peripheral blood, obtained after pregnancy.

The CDR3 is CASKWGGPADTQYF. DNA of the CDR3: TGTGCCAGCAAGTGGGGAGGCCCCGCAGATACGCAGTATTTT. The chain recombines TRBV11-2 with TRBJ2-3; possible D gene TRBD2, 6 bases. Germline assignment: CDR1 SGHAT and CDR2 FQNNGV. With 7 bases removed from V and 4 bases from J, the gap between germline ends came to 15 bases. The CDR3 is made up of 14 amino acids.